What follows describes a single T cell receptor (beta chain). Its target is not known. PCR involved 60 Vbeta and 13 Jbeta primers. Some clones are missing from TCRdb's copy, which holds only in-frame ones; the method was immunoSEQ multiplex PCR. The sample has about 160,000 clones; approximately 86% are singletons. This specimen comes from a study of cytomegalovirus exposure and HLA in healthy donors. Study-wide background: Earlier findings included about 120 million unique TCR beta sequences obtained from roughly 200 million T cells.

With 5 bases removed from V and 0 bases from J, the gap between germline ends came to 8 bases. Per germline, CDR1 MNHEY and CDR2 SMNVEV (reference sequence). This CDR3 has 14 amino acids. Study-wide results and caveats: Reported findings show TCR beta sequences accurately forecast HLA-A and HLA-B alleles in most subjects. The authors enumerated roughly 160 TCR beta chains as linked to cytomegalovirus.

The origin of this receptor is a young woman in good health and CMV-seronegative. The sequenced material came from PBMCs. The chain uses TRBV27 and TRBJ2-1; weak D call: TRBD1 (5 bases). CDR3 nucleotides: TGTGCCAGCAGTGGGGCAGTCTCCTACAATGAGCAGTTCTTC. It yields the protein CASSGAVSYNEQFF.